The 13 T cell receptor beta chains below were found in one sample sequenced in a study of T cell repertoires in cytomegalovirus infection. MiXCR was run by TCRdb on the reads, yielding one entry per CDR3 protein. The sample holds approximately 500,000 distinct CDR3 sequences, about 17% seen once. Sample: CD8+ T cells from PBMCs. The receptors were sampled from a human donor in good health (CMV status not recorded). Some clones in this sample may be carry-over from other donors' samples.

In its sample, this clonotype was seen many times. The chain couples TRBV14 to TRBJ2-1, with 11 positions matching TRBD2. There are 15 residues in the CDR3. Germline CDR1 and CDR2: SGHDN and FVKESK. V was pared by 8 bases and J by 5 bases, with 8 bases of the junction left unmatched. CDR3: CASGPGLAENNEQFF. The DNA for the CDR3 is TGTGCCAGCGGGCCGGGACTAGCGGAGAACAATGAGCAGTTCTTC.

This chain connects TRBV3-1 to TRBJ2-3; 11 bases map to TRBD2. V lost 4 bases, J lost 4 bases, and 7 bases stayed unmatched. The CDR3 runs to 16 residues. The germline V gene has CDR1 LGHDT and CDR2 YNNKEL (reference sequence). CDR3 residues: CASSPRGLAVADTQYF. Here the CDR3 DNA reads TGTGCCAGCAGCCCACGGGGACTAGCGGTAGCAGATACGCAGTATTTT.

The chain carries TRBV6-5 and TRBJ2-1; D may be TRBD2 (5 bases). V lost 0 bases and J lost 4, with 13 bases in between. Germline V lookup: CDR1 MNHEY, CDR2 SVGAGI. CDR3 size: 16 residues. The CDR3 loop reads CASSYSSGEEYNEQFF. CDR3 nucleotide sequence: TGTGCCAGCAGTTACTCGAGCGGAGAAGAGTACAATGAGCAGTTCTTC.

This clonotype was observed at least ten times. This chain uses TRBV7-3 with TRBJ2-1, with D tentatively TRBD1 (6 bases). CDR3 length: 18 amino acids. Germline CDR1 SGHTA, CDR2 FQGTGA. Trimming cost V 3 bases and J 0 bases, with 18 bases left between them. In DNA, the CDR3 is TGTGCCAGCAGCTTTGGACAGCGGAAAAATCGCTCCTACAATGAGCAGTTCTTC. Residues: CASSFGQRKNRSYNEQFF.

This clonotype was counted ten times or more. V is TRBV12-3 or TRBV12-4 and J is TRBJ1-2; no firm D call. With 5 bases removed from V and 1 base from J, the gap between germline ends came to 8 bases. The CDR3 runs 13 residues. This CDR3 is CASSPTSNYGYTF. CDR3 nucleotides: TGTGCCAGCAGTCCAACAAGTAACTATGGCTACACCTTC.

This clonotype was seen repeatedly, ten times or more. The V and J genes are TRBV27 and TRBJ1-4, with TRBD1 as a possible D gene (6 bases). There are 16 residues in the CDR3. The germline V gene encodes CDR1 MNHEY and CDR2 SMNVEV (reference sequence). V gave up 4 bases and J gave up 8 bases, with 20 bases separating them. CDR3 sequence reads: CASSSRAQGFWEKLFF. CDR3 bases: TGTGCCAGCAGTTCAAGGGCACAGGGCTTTTGGGAAAAACTGTTTTTT.

In the case of this clonotype: A read error may be the cause here, since a much bigger clone is one base away. The chain couples TRBV6-5 to TRBJ2-7; 7 bases align to TRBD2. The germline gives CDR1 MNHEY, CDR2 SVGAGI. The V and J ends lost 0 bases and 3 bases, in that order; junction bases with no gene match: 2. The length of the CDR3 is 14 residues. The DNA of the CDR3 is TGTGCCAGCAGTTACTCCGGGGGGTACTACGAGCAGTACTTC. Translation: CASSYSGGYYEQYF.

There are many counts of this clonotype. The V gene is TRBV12-3 or TRBV12-4, the J gene TRBJ1-5, with D uncertain. The V end was cut by 5 bases, the J end by 0 bases, with 14 bases between. CDR3 length: 16 amino acids. The DNA of the CDR3 is TGTGCCAGCAGTCCGAGACAAGCAAGTAGCAATCAGCCCCAGCATTTT. Encoded protein: CASSPRQASSNQPQHF.

The chain employs TRBV19 and TRBJ2-2; D is unresolved. V was clipped by 1 base and J by 2 bases, with 8 bases between them. The CDR3 runs to 15 residues. Looked up from germline, CDR1 is LNHDA and CDR2 is SQIVND (reference sequence). The CDR3 region has the DNA TGTGCCAGTAGTATAGTCACAGCAAACACCGGGGAGCTGTTTTTT. It encodes CASSIVTANTGELFF.

The gene calls are TRBV28 and TRBJ2-1; 11 positions agree with TRBD2. The CDR3 spans 16 residues. CDR1 is MDHEN, CDR2 SYDVKM, per germline. V dropped 6 bases and J dropped 1; count of bases not matched to a gene: 5. For the CDR3, the DNA is TGTGCCAGCAGGGCTAGCGGGAGGAGGTCCTACAATGAGCAGTTCTTC. Protein sequence: CASRASGRRSYNEQFF. The complete variable domain, with remaining parts taken from reference TRBV28 and TRBJ2-1, reads DVKVTQSSRYLVKRTGEKVFLECVQDMDHENMFWYRQDPGLGLRLIYFSYDVKMKEKGDIPEGYSVSREKKERFSLILESASTNQTSMYLCASRASGRRSYNEQFFGPGTRLTVL.

V and J are TRBV6-6 and TRBJ2-3, with D possibly matching TRBD2 (6 bases). The CDR3 contains 16 residues. With 5 bases removed from V and 0 bases from J, the gap between germline ends came to 15 bases. Germline V gene sequence: CDR1 MNHNY, CDR2 SVGAGI (reference sequence). The CDR3 DNA reads TGTGCCAGCAGTACACGCGGGCGGGGCAGCACAGATACGCAGTATTTT. Translating gives CASSTRGRGSTDTQYF.

This clonotype was counted many times. The chain employs TRBV7-9 and TRBJ2-7; no clear D gene. V lost 5 bases to trimming and J lost 1 base, with 6 bases between them. CDR3 length: 12 amino acids. Germline V lookup: CDR1 SEHNR, CDR2 FQNEAQ (reference sequence). CDR3: CASSKVSYEQYF. For the CDR3, the DNA is TGTGCCAGCAGCAAGGTGTCCTACGAGCAGTACTTC.

This clonotype was seen a few times. V gene TRBV28 combines with J gene TRBJ2-3; TRBD2 agrees at 8 bases. CDR3 length equals 15 residues. V was clipped by 5 bases and J by 3 bases; unmatched bases: 7. The germline gives CDR1 MDHEN, CDR2 SYDVKM. For the CDR3, the DNA is TGTGCCAGCAGTCCGCGGGAGGAGGGGACAGATACGCAGTATTTT. Translating gives CASSPREEGTDTQYF.